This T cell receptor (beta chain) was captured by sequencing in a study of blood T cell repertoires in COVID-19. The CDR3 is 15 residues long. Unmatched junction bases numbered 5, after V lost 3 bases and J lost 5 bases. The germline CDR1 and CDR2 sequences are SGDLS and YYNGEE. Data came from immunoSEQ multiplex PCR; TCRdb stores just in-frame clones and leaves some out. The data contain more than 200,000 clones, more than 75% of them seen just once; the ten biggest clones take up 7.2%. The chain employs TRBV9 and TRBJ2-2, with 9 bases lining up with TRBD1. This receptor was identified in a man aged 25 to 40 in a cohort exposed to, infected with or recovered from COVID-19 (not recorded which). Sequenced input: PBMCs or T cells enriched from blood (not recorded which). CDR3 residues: CASSGGQGRTGELFF. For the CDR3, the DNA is TGTGCCAGCAGCGGGGGACAGGGTAGGACCGGGGAGCTGTTTTTT.